This TCR beta chain derives from a study of T cell responses to AZD1222 COVID-19 vaccine. Data came from immunoSEQ multiplex PCR; TCRdb stores just in-frame clones and leaves some out. The table includes 100,000 to 150,000 clones, roughly 84% detected once. As to this clone: The antigen is undetermined.

Overall study findings and caveats: Spike-specific TCR breadth and depth were elevated following two AZD1222 doses. White British ancestry dominated among donors, who included more females, and clonal diversity was possibly underestimated. Within unmutated variant regions lay the reported targets of nearly half of spike-specific TCRs.

The CDR3 sequence is 14 residues long. With 5 bases clipped from V and 2 bases from J, the junction kept 5 bases outside the gene matches. Germline-derived CDR1 and CDR2 are SEHNR and FQNEAQ (reference sequence). The input for sequencing was peripheral blood, taken on day 0 of AZD1222 vaccination. This chain uses TRBV7-9 with TRBJ2-7; 8 bases match TRBD1. The origin of this receptor is an adult in good health. This CDR3 reads CASSIGQGPYEQYF. CDR3 nucleotides: TGTGCCAGCAGCATCGGACAGGGCCCCTACGAGCAGTACTTC.